One sample yielded the 16 T cell receptor beta chains listed below, sequenced in a study of neurological immune-mediated disorders. MiXCR, run by TCRdb on the 5' RACE reads, gives a single entry per CDR3 protein. The sample has about 46,000 distinct CDR3 sequences, around 4% seen once. What was sequenced was PBMCs. These receptors came from an older woman with multiple sclerosis.

This clonotype was recorded at least ten times. The chain is built from TRBV7-2 and TRBJ1-2, with D perhaps TRBD1 (6 bases). This CDR3 is built from 16 residues. Trimming left V 2 bases short and J 4 bases short, with 17 bases between. The germline V gene encodes CDR1 SGHTA and CDR2 FQGNSA. DNA for the CDR3: TGTGCCAGCAGCTTAACGGGACATCCTTCCCTCTATGGCTACACCTTC. Translated: CASSLTGHPSLYGYTF.

Ten or more counts support this clonotype. The V and J genes are TRBV10-3 and TRBJ2-1; tentative D call: TRBD2 (5 bases). V was pared by 10 bases and J by 12 bases, with 16 bases between. Per germline, CDR1 ENHRY and CDR2 SYGVKD. This CDR3 comprises 11 residues. CDR3 loop: CATTKDLRQFF. For the CDR3, the DNA is TGTGCCACGACTAAGGATCTTCGGCAGTTCTTC.

This CDR3 is CASSQGQNQPQHF. CDR3 coding DNA: TGTGCCAGCAGCCAGGGACAGAATCAGCCCCAGCATTTT. J is TRBJ1-5 and V is TRBV7-8; TRBD1 matches 7 bases. After removal of 5 bases from V and 4 bases from J, the junction contained 2 bases not matched to a gene. Germline values: CDR1 SGHVS, CDR2 FQNEAQ. This CDR3 is built from 13 residues. Variable domain in full (rest from reference TRBV7-8 and TRBJ1-5): GAGVSQSPRYKVAKRGQDVALRCDPISGHVSLFWYQQALGQGPEFLTYFQNEAQLDKSGLPSDRFFAERPEGSVSTLKIQRTQQEDSAVYLCASSQGQNQPQHFGDGTRLSIL.

Many counts were recorded for this clonotype. This chain connects TRBV9 to TRBJ1-1, with 12 bases that match TRBD1. The germline V gene has CDR1 SGDLS and CDR2 YYNGEE. Losses at the gene ends were 3 bases for V and 5 bases for J; bases not matched to a gene: 14. The CDR3 runs to 18 residues. The CDR3 here is CASSEQPGQGAPWTEAFF. The CDR3 DNA sequence: TGTGCCAGCAGCGAACAGCCGGGACAGGGGGCGCCGTGGACTGAAGCTTTCTTT.

Many counts were recorded for this clonotype. The chain has TRBV24-1 and TRBJ2-1, with D hard to call. CDR1 is KGHDR and CDR2 is SFDVKD in the germline V gene. CDR3 size: 16 residues. Trimming stripped 0 bases from V and 10 bases from J, with 18 bases between. CDR3: CATSDLGSGLGVEQFF. CDR3 in DNA: TGTGCCACCAGTGATTTGGGCAGTGGCCTTGGAGTAGAGCAGTTCTTC.

This clonotype was observed many times. The V call is TRBV3-1, the J call TRBJ2-5; 8 bases match TRBD1. This CDR3 contains 15 residues. With 0 bases clipped from V and 5 bases from J, the junction kept 5 bases outside the gene matches. Germline loops: CDR1 LGHDT, CDR2 YNNKEL (reference sequence). CDR3: CASSQEAGGWETQYF. The CDR3 coding sequence is TGTGCCAGCAGCCAAGAGGCAGGGGGCTGGGAGACCCAGTACTTC.

In this sample, this clonotype turned up many times. This rearrangement joins TRBV7-2 to TRBJ2-3; D gene uncertain. From germline, CDR1 is SGHTA and CDR2 FQGNSA. The V end was cut by 2 bases, the J end by 0 bases, with 3 bases between. CDR3 size: 13 residues. CDR3 sequence: CASSLSSTDTQYF. For the CDR3, the DNA is TGTGCCAGCAGCTTAAGTAGCACAGATACGCAGTATTTT.

The rearrangement joins TRBV5-1 to TRBJ2-3; the match to TRBD2 covers 9 bases. V lost 2 bases, J lost 9 bases, and 4 bases stayed unmatched. CDR3 length: 13 residues. Germline CDR1 SGHRS, CDR2 YFSETQ. CDR3 region: CASSLNSGRTQYF. CDR3 coding DNA: TGCGCCAGCAGCTTAAATAGCGGGAGAACGCAGTATTTT. The full variable domain, in which reference TRBV5-1 and TRBJ2-3 provide the parts outside the CDR3, is KAGVTQTPRYLIKTRGQQVTLSCSPISGHRSVSWYQQTPGQGLQFLFEYFSETQRNKGNFPGRFSGRQFSNSRSEMNVSTLELGDSALYLCASSLNSGRTQYFGPGTRLTVL.

This clonotype was detected many times. V and J are TRBV6-5 and TRBJ1-3; D call uncertain. The length of the CDR3 is 14 residues. The V and J ends lost 2 bases and 0 bases respectively, with 5 bases between them. CDR1 and CDR2 from the germline V gene are MNHEY and SVGAGI. Here the CDR3 DNA reads TGTGCCAGCAGTTACGCCGACTCTGGAAACACCATATATTTT. Translating it yields CASSYADSGNTIYF.

The table lists this clonotype with many counts. V usage is TRBV5-6 and J usage is TRBJ2-5; 9 bases line up with TRBD1. Germline loops: CDR1 SGHDT, CDR2 YYEEEE. Unmatched junction bases numbered 9, after V lost 4 bases and J lost 2 bases. There are 16 residues in the CDR3. Here the CDR3 DNA reads TGTGCCAGCAGCCCTGGGACAGGGCGACTTCAAGAGACCCAGTACTTC. Residues: CASSPGTGRLQETQYF.

In this sample, this clonotype turned up many times. The rearrangement links TRBV15 to TRBJ2-1; 11 bases fit TRBD2. V lost 0 bases, J lost 9 bases, and 7 bases stayed unmatched. This CDR3 spans 16 amino acids. Germline V lookup: CDR1 LNHNV, CDR2 YYDKDF (reference sequence). CDR3 bases: TGTGCCACCAGCAGAGATCGTAGCGGGGGGGCGAGTGAGCAGTTCTTC. Encoded protein: CATSRDRSGGASEQFF. Together with reference TRBV15 and TRBJ2-1, the CDR3 gives the full variable domain: DAMVIQNPRYQVTQFGKPVTLSCSQTLNHNVMYWYQQKSSQAPKLLFHYYDKDFNNEADTPDNFQSRRPNTSFCFLDIRSPGLGDTAMYLCATSRDRSGGASEQFFGPGTRLTVL.

This clonotype occurred a few times. Here the CDR3 reads CSARAWGDRAGNTIYF. CDR3 coding DNA: TGCAGTGCTAGAGCTTGGGGGGACAGGGCTGGAAACACCATATATTTT. The chain joins TRBV20-1 to TRBJ1-3, with 9 bases matching TRBD1. The CDR3 loop spans 16 amino acids. Germline V CDR1 and CDR2: DFQATT, SNEGSKA (reference sequence). After removal of 1 base from V and 2 bases from J, the junction contained 6 bases not matched to a gene.

This clonotype showed up just a few times. V and J are TRBV7-2 and TRBJ1-6; 12 bases align to TRBD1. In germline, CDR1 is SGHTA, CDR2 FQGNSA. The CDR3 consists of 16 residues. The J segment lost 10 bases and the V segment lost 4 bases, leaving 8 bases of the junction unmatched. The CDR3 nucleotides read TGTGCCAGCAGCTATGGGACAGGGGGCTTCGAGTCACCCCTCCACTTT. This translates into CASSYGTGGFESPLHF.

There are many counts of this clonotype. The chain joins TRBV24-1 to TRBJ1-2; tentatively, D is TRBD1 (6 bases). V lost 6 bases and J lost 7, with 17 bases in between. CDR3 size: 14 residues. The V gene's germline CDR1 is KGHDR and CDR2 SFDVKD. The CDR3 DNA reads TGTGCCACCAGTCCCGGGGGGGGCATCGGTGGCTACACCTTC. It encodes CATSPGGGIGGYTF.

There are many counts of this clonotype. The V and J genes are TRBV14 and TRBJ2-5, with no clear D. Germline V gene lookup returns CDR1 SGHDN and CDR2 FVKESK. CDR3 size: 13 residues. Between the trimmed V and J ends, which lost 6 bases and 3 bases, there was a span of 11 bases. The chain's CDR3 is CASRLDGEETQYF. CDR3 nucleotides: TGTGCCAGCAGGCTAGACGGAGAAGAGACCCAGTACTTC. Variable domain in full (rest from reference TRBV14 and TRBJ2-5): EAGVTQFPSHSVIEKGQTVTLRCDPISGHDNLYWYRRVMGKEIKFLLHFVKESKQDESGMPNNRFLAERTGGTYSTLKVQPAELEDSGVYFCASRLDGEETQYFGPGTRLLVL.

This clonotype was detected only a few times. The genes are TRBV25-1 and TRBJ1-2; TRBD1 agrees at 7 bases. CDR1 is MGHDK and CDR2 is SYGVNS in the germline V gene. The ends lost 2 bases at V and 7 bases at J; junction bases unmatched: 4. The length of the CDR3 is 13 residues. CDR3 sequence reads: CASSEEGGSGYTF. DNA of the CDR3: TGTGCCAGCAGTGAAGAAGGGGGCTCTGGCTACACCTTC.